The 21 T cell receptor beta chains in this list originate from one sample, sequenced in a study of cytomegalovirus exposure and HLA in healthy donors. PCR was performed using 60 Vbeta and 13 Jbeta primers. Using immunoSEQ multiplex PCR, the repertoire was profiled, and TCRdb retains in-frame clones only, with some absent. Of 120,000 or so clones in the sample, 70% to 85% were seen once. What was sequenced was PBMCs. The receptors were gathered from a man younger than 35 in good health and CMV-seronegative.

The CDR3 protein is CASSTRDMYGYTF. CDR3 nucleotides: TGTGCCAGTAGTACTCGGGACATGTATGGCTACACCTTC. V and J are TRBV19 and TRBJ1-2; the D gene is possibly TRBD1 (6 bases). The CDR3 length is 13 residues. V lost 4 bases, J lost 5 bases, and 11 bases lay in between. The germline V gene encodes CDR1 LNHDA and CDR2 SQIVND (reference sequence).

This clone has more than one count but fewer than ten. This sequence joins TRBV7-2 and TRBJ2-2; 9 bases match TRBD2. Per the germline V gene, CDR1 is SGHTA and CDR2 is FQGNSA. V shed 5 bases and J 5 bases; nucleotides not matched to a gene: 6. CDR3 length: 15 residues. This CDR3 is CASSLGGGETGELFF. The DNA for the CDR3 is TGTGCCAGCAGCCTCGGCGGGGGGGAAACCGGGGAGCTGTTTTTT. The full variable domain, completed using reference TRBV7-2 and TRBJ2-2, is GAGVSQSPSNKVTEKGKDVELRCDPISGHTALYWYRQSLGQGLEFLIYFQGNSAPDKSGLPSDRFSAERTGGSVSTLTIQRTQQEDSAVYLCASSLGGGETGELFFGEGSRLTVL.

V usage is TRBV11-2 and J usage is TRBJ2-3; 9 nucleotides align to TRBD1. The CDR3 runs to 16 residues. From germline, CDR1 is SGHAT and CDR2 FQNNGV. V lost 4 bases and J lost 1; bases outside the gene matches: 6. The CDR3 DNA is TGTGCCAGCAGCTCCCTAGGACAGGGGCGCACAGATACGCAGTATTTT. It codes for CASSSLGQGRTDTQYF.

CDR3 coding DNA: TGTGCCAGCAGCTATGCCCGAGCGGGGTTGGGCTACAATGAGCAGTTCTTC. Translation: CASSYARAGLGYNEQFF. The gene calls are TRBV11-2 and TRBJ2-1; 7 nucleotides agree with TRBD2. CDR1 and CDR2 from the germline V gene are SGHAT and FQNNGV. The ends lost 4 bases at V and 3 bases at J; junction bases unmatched: 12. The CDR3 runs to 17 residues.

This chain connects TRBV14 to TRBJ1-3; D is unresolved. The CDR3 extends over 15 amino acids. V was pared by 4 bases and J by 0 bases, with 10 bases between. The germline V gene encodes CDR1 SGHDN and CDR2 FVKESK. CDR3 amino acids: CASSPLESSGNTIYF. DNA for the CDR3: TGTGCCAGCAGCCCCCTCGAGAGCTCTGGAAACACCATATATTTT.

The chain couples TRBV5-1 to TRBJ1-1; the D gene is possibly TRBD1 (6 bases). The CDR3 loop spans 14 amino acids. The V gene lost 6 bases and the J gene lost 1 base, with 13 bases spanning the gap. Germline-derived CDR1 and CDR2 are SGHRS and YFSETQ. The CDR3 reads CASKRGGQNTEAFF. DNA for the CDR3: TGCGCCAGCAAGAGGGGGGGACAGAACACTGAAGCTTTCTTT.

In its sample, this clone was seen many times. The chain couples TRBV6-4 to TRBJ1-1, with D tentatively TRBD1 (5 bases). V gave up 6 bases and J gave up 1 base, with 18 bases separating them. This CDR3 comprises 16 residues. The V gene's germline CDR1 is MRHNA and CDR2 SNTAGT. The CDR3 is CASSPTTGSPNTEAFF. CDR3 nucleotide sequence: TGTGCCAGCAGCCCGACCACAGGATCCCCGAACACTGAAGCTTTCTTT.

This clone was recorded once. This chain connects TRBV5-1 to TRBJ1-6; D perhaps matches TRBD1 (6 bases). Between the trimmed V and J ends, which lost 2 bases and 1 base, there was a span of 7 bases. Germline V gene data show CDR1 as SGHRS and CDR2 as YFSETQ. The CDR3 is made up of 15 amino acids. CDR3 in DNA: TGCGCCAGCAGCTTCCAGGGGTCCTATAATTCACCCCTCCACTTT. Protein product: CASSFQGSYNSPLHF.

J is TRBJ2-3 and V is TRBV11-2, with TRBD2 matching over 11 bases. Unmatched junction bases numbered 6, after V lost 0 bases and J lost 7 bases. The CDR3 contains 16 residues. The germline V gene has CDR1 SGHAT and CDR2 FQNNGV. CDR3 sequence (DNA): TGTGCCAGCAGCTTAGATCGACTAGCGGGGCCAAATACGCAGTATTTT. Its protein is CASSLDRLAGPNTQYF.

The chain uses TRBV2 and TRBJ2-3; unclear D gene. Per the germline V gene, CDR1 is SNHLY and CDR2 is FYNNEI. CDR3 length: 13 amino acids. Trimming left V 3 bases short and J 10 bases short, with 14 bases between. CDR3 sequence: CASSDFPLRSQYF. The CDR3, as DNA: TGTGCCAGCAGTGATTTCCCCCTGAGGTCGCAGTATTTT.

This chain uses TRBV6-1 with TRBJ1-1, with D perhaps matching TRBD1 (6 bases). CDR3 size: 13 residues. The germline CDR1 and CDR2 sequences are MNHNS and SASEGT. V lost 5 bases and J lost 7, with 14 bases in between. The CDR3 DNA follows: TGTGCCAGCAGTTCGGACAGACTTTTTGAAGCTTTCTTT. It encodes CASSSDRLFEAFF.

The rearrangement links TRBV2 to TRBJ2-1; D not resolved. CDR1 is SNHLY and CDR2 is FYNNEI in the germline V gene. The CDR3 has 12 residues. Trimming took 9 bases from V and 6 from J, leaving 12 bases between them. CDR3 nucleotide sequence: TGTGCCAGTTCAAGCGACTCCAATGAGCAGTTCTTC. This translates into CASSSDSNEQFF.

The V gene is TRBV7-8, the J gene TRBJ1-5; D is perhaps TRBD1 (5 bases). Trimming took off 3 bases at V and 3 bases at J, with 12 bases between the two ends. CDR1 and CDR2 (germline): SGHVS, FQNEAQ. The CDR3 loop spans 15 amino acids. This CDR3 reads CASSLGPWDNQPQHF. The CDR3 DNA is TGTGCCAGCAGCTTGGGGCCTTGGGACAATCAGCCCCAGCATTTT.

V is TRBV6-5 and J is TRBJ1-3; TRBD1 agrees at 10 bases. The ends lost 4 bases at V and 7 bases at J; junction bases unmatched: 7. CDR1 and CDR2 (germline): MNHEY, SVGAGI. The CDR3 is made up of 15 amino acids. The CDR3 region is CASSLDRGEGNTIYF. DNA of the CDR3: TGTGCCAGCAGTTTGGACAGGGGGGAGGGTAACACCATATATTTT.

The rearrangement links TRBV21-1 to TRBJ2-5; the D call TRBD2 from the table was never checked on the DNA. TRBV21-1 has pseudogene status. This CDR3 region has 13 residues. CDR3 in amino acids: CASSKIIAGSQYF. CDR3 DNA: TGTGCCAGCAGCAAAATTATAGCGGGTTCGCAGTACTTC.

The chain recombines TRBV6-5 with TRBJ2-3; 8 nucleotides agree with TRBD2. Trimming at V came to 0 bases and at J to 6 bases, leaving 8 bases not matched to a gene. The CDR3 runs to 16 residues. Germline CDR1 reads MNHEY; CDR2 reads SVGAGI. The CDR3, as DNA: TGTGCCAGCAGTTACTCGAACCGGGGGGGCTCGGATACGCAGTATTTT. This encodes CASSYSNRGGSDTQYF.

CDR3 DNA: TGTGCCAGCAGCCTACAGCTTAACACTGAAGCTTTCTTT. This codes for CASSLQLNTEAFF. The chain combines TRBV2 with TRBJ1-1; D gene uncertain. V gave up 6 bases and J gave up 2 bases, with 10 bases separating them. CDR1 is SNHLY, CDR2 FYNNEI, per germline. The CDR3 is 13 amino acids.

V gene TRBV7-3 combines with J gene TRBJ2-1; 12 bases are a match to TRBD2. Trimming cost V 3 bases and J 4 bases; bases outside gene matches: 4. CDR3 length equals 16 residues. Germline CDR1 is SGHTA and CDR2 is FQGTGA. CDR3 in amino acids: CASSLAGLAGYNEQFF. The CDR3 DNA sequence: TGTGCCAGCAGCTTGGCGGGACTAGCGGGTTACAATGAGCAGTTCTTC.

The V gene is TRBV4-3, the J gene TRBJ1-2; D not certain. Trimming took off 1 base at V and 6 bases at J, with 18 bases between the two ends. The CDR3 loop spans 16 amino acids. Germline V gene sequence: CDR1 LGHNA, CDR2 YSLEER. Written as DNA, the CDR3 is TGCGCCAGCAGCCAAGTAGGGCGGGCCCTCCCGGATGGCTACACCTTC. Its translation is CASSQVGRALPDGYTF.

This clone appeared a few times. V is TRBV25-1 and J is TRBJ1-2; 8 nucleotides match TRBD1. Germline V gene sequence: CDR1 MGHDK, CDR2 SYGVNS. V shed 7 bases, J shed 9 bases, and the junction held 16 bases outside the gene matches. This CDR3 spans 15 amino acids. CDR3 in amino acids: CASTTGTGLGQSYTF. The CDR3 nucleotides are TGTGCCAGCACTACCGGGACAGGCTTGGGGCAGAGCTACACCTTC.

The CDR3 coding sequence is TGTGCCAGCAGCCCCGCCGGTCACCAAGAGACCCAGTACTTC. Its protein is CASSPAGHQETQYF. The chain joins TRBV7-2 to TRBJ2-5; no firm D call. Germline values: CDR1 SGHTA, CDR2 FQGNSA. Deletions cut 5 bases from V and 0 bases from J, with 10 bases between. This CDR3 has 14 amino acids.